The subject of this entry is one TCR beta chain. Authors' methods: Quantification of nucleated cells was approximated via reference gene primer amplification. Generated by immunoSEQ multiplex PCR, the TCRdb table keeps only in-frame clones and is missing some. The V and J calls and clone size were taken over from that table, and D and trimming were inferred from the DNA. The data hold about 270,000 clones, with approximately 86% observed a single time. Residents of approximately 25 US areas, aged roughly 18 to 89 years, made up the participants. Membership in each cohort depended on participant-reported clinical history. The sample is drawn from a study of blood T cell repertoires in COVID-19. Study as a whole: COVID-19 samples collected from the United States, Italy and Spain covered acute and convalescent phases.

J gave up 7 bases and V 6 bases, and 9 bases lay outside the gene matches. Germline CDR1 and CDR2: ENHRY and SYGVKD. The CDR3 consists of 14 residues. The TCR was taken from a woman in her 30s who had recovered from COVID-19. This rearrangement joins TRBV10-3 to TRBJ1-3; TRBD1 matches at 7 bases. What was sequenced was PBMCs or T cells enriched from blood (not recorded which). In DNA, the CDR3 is TGTGCCATCAGCGACGGTCTACAGGGGAACACCATATATTTT. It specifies CAISDGLQGNTIYF.